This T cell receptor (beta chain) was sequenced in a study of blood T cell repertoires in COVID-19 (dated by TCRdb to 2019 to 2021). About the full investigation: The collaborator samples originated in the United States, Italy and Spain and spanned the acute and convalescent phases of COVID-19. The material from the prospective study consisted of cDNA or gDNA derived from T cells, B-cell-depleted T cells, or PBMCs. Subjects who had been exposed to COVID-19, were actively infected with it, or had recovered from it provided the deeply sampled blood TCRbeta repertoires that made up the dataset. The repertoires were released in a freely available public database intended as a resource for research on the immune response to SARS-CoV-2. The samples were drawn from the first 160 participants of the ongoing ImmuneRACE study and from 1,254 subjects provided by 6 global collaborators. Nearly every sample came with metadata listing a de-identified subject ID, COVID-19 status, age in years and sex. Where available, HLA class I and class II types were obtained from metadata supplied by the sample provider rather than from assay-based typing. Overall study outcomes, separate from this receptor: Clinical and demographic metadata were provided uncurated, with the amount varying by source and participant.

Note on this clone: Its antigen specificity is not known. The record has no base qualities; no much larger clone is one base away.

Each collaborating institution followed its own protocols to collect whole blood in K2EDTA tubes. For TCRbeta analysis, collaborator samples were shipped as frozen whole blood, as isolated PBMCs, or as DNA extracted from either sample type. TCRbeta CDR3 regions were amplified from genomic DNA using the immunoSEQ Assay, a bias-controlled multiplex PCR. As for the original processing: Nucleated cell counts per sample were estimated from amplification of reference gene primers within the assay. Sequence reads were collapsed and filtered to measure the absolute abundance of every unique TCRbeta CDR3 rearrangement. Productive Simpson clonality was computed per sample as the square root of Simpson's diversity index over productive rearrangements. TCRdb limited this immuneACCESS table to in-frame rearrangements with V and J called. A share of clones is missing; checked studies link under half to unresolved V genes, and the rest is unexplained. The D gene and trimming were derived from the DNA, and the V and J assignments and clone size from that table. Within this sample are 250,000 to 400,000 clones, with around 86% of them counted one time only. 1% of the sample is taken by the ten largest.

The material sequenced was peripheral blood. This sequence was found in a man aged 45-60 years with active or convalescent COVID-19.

The bases read TGCGCCAGCAGCCTACAGGGACTATCCTACAATGAGCAGTTCTTC. Protein translation: CASSLQGLSYNEQFF. The rearrangement combines TRBV5-1 with TRBJ2-1; a weak D assignment points to TRBD2 (7 bases agree). Taken from cysteine to phenylalanine, the CDR3 has 15 residues. Of all the DNA, just the CDR3 is kept, 45 bases in frame from base 1. Deletion took 4 bases off V and 1 base off J, with a span of 12 bases between the germline ends. Based on the germline V gene, the CDR1 and CDR2 sequences are SGHRS and YFSETQ.